One T cell receptor (beta chain) is described in this entry. With a much larger clone just one base away, this may be a read error. The source of the sample is a study of spatial heterogeneity in lung cancer. CDR3 size: 15 residues. The time point is: sample taken at primary tumor resection. TCRdb re-called the 5' RACE reads through MiXCR, storing one row per CDR3 protein. The sample lists 40,000 to 55,000 distinct CDR3 sequences; nearly 7% were seen once. The sequence was obtained from a female donor with early-stage non-small cell lung cancer. Sequencing used PBMCs, obtained at surgery. The chain couples TRBV12-3 or TRBV12-4 to TRBJ1-6; D remains ambiguous. The CDR3 coding sequence is TGTGCCAGCAGTTCCCAAGGCTCCTATAATTCACCCCCCCACTTT. It specifies CASSSQGSYNSPPHF.